The 25 T cell receptor beta chains given below trace back to one sample, sequenced in a study of Ad26.COV2.S vaccination and SARS-CoV-2 variants. Indicated treatment: about 20 received Ad26.COV2.S at low or high dose, single or two shots; 5 received placebo; per-sample allocation not given. Specimens were obtained on day 63 following the first vaccine or placebo injection. Sequencing was performed with immunoSEQ multiplex PCR; in TCRdb, only in-frame clones are kept and a portion is missing. The table includes fewer than 800,000 clones, around 90% detected once. The sequencing here drew on peripheral blood, taken in a trial of Ad26.COV2.S vaccine versus placebo. These receptors originate from a person between 18 and 65 years old who received the Ad26.COV2.S COVID-19 vaccine or a placebo.

V usage is TRBV18 and J usage is TRBJ1-4; D not certain. V lost 5 bases, J lost 5 bases, and 12 bases lay in between. There are 14 residues in the CDR3. Germline CDR1 reads KGHSH; CDR2 reads LQKENI. CDR3 amino acids: CASSFTGKNEKLFF. The CDR3 DNA reads as TGTGCCAGCTCATTTACCGGGAAGAATGAAAAACTGTTTTTT.

This clone appeared a single time. The V and J genes are TRBV5-4 and TRBJ2-5; D remains unclear. CDR3 length: 13 residues. Germline V gene lookup returns CDR1 SGHNT and CDR2 YYREEE (reference sequence). V lost 2 bases and J lost 3, with 8 bases in between. The CDR3 reads CASSLARKETQYF. The CDR3 DNA reads as TGTGCCAGCAGCTTAGCGCGAAAAGAGACCCAGTACTTC.

This clone was counted between two and nine times. The chain carries TRBV19 and TRBJ1-2; D is perhaps TRBD1 (5 bases). This CDR3 has 11 residues. V lost 3 bases, J lost 6 bases, and 5 bases lay in between. Germline CDR1 is LNHDA and CDR2 is SQIVND (reference sequence). DNA of the CDR3: TGTGCCAGTAGTATCAGGGATGGCTACACCTTC. Translating gives CASSIRDGYTF.

This clone was observed a handful of times. The chain has TRBV2 and TRBJ1-2, with no clear D. Trimming stripped 1 base from V and 2 bases from J, with 8 bases between. In germline, CDR1 is SNHLY, CDR2 FYNNEI. The CDR3 is 14 amino acids. CDR3 DNA: TGTGCCAGCAGTGAAGTTGGACCAAACTATGGCTACACCTTC. Translated: CASSEVGPNYGYTF. The variable domain in full, with the rest retrieved from reference TRBV2 and TRBJ1-2, is EPEVTQTPSHQVTQMGQEVILRCVPISNHLYFYWYRQILGQKVEFLVSFYNNEISEKSEIFDDQFSVERPDGSNFTLKIRSTKLEDSAMYFCASSEVGPNYGYTFGSGTRLTVV.

The V call is TRBV11-3, the J call TRBJ2-7; 9 nucleotides align to TRBD2. Germline trimming cut 5 bases from V and 5 bases from J; bases unmatched to any gene: 7. Germline V gene sequence: CDR1 SGHNT, CDR2 YENEEA. This CDR3 has 14 amino acids. CDR3 coding DNA: TGTGCCAGCAGCCTTAGCGGGAGTAGGGACGAGCAGTACTTC. Residues: CASSLSGSRDEQYF.

The rearrangement uses TRBV19 and TRBJ1-5, with D possibly being TRBD1 (5 bases). Germline CDR1 is LNHDA and CDR2 is SQIVND (reference sequence). CDR3 length: 14 residues. The germline V and J ends were trimmed by 10 bases and 2 bases, with 15 bases remaining between them. The CDR3 nucleotides are TGTGCCACTAAGATAGGGACGGGCAATCAGCCCCAGCATTTT. Translating it yields CATKIGTGNQPQHF.

This clone is a singleton in its sample. The chain has TRBV19 and TRBJ2-7; 10 bases align to TRBD2. The CDR3 covers 15 residues. Trimming at V came to 3 bases and at J to 2 bases, leaving 4 bases not matched to a gene. CDR1 is LNHDA, CDR2 SQIVND, per germline (reference sequence). CDR3 sequence reads: CASSMASGSPYEQYF. Here the CDR3 DNA reads TGTGCCAGTAGTATGGCTAGCGGGAGCCCCTACGAGCAGTACTTC. The whole variable domain, filled in from reference TRBV19 and TRBJ2-7, reads DGGITQSPKYLFRKEGQNVTLSCEQNLNHDAMYWYRQDPGQGLRLIYYSQIVNDFQKGDIAEGYSVSREKKESFPLTVTSAQKNPTAFYLCASSMASGSPYEQYFGPGTRLTVT.

The CDR3 nucleotides are TGTGCCAGCTCACGAACAGGGATGGAAACTGAAGCTTTCTTT. Residues: CASSRTGMETEAFF. The chain has TRBV18 and TRBJ1-1; possibly TRBD1 for D (6 bases). V shed 4 bases and J shed 5 bases, with 14 bases lying between them. Germline assignment: CDR1 KGHSH and CDR2 LQKENI. The CDR3 runs 14 residues.

This rearrangement joins TRBV15 to TRBJ1-5; D is perhaps TRBD1 (6 bases). Germline CDR1 and CDR2: LNHNV and YYDKDF (reference sequence). Trimming took off 0 bases at V and 3 bases at J, with 9 bases between the two ends. The CDR3 length is 15 residues. CDR3 residues: CATSRDHRVNQPQHF. CDR3 in DNA: TGTGCCACCAGCAGAGACCACAGGGTCAATCAGCCCCAGCATTTT.

This chain uses TRBV12-2 with TRBJ2-7; the D segment call TRBD2 is taken from the table without a DNA check. TRBV12-2 is recorded as a pseudogene. The CDR3 extends over 16 amino acids. CDR3 in amino acids: CASRKRRTSDSYEQYF. In DNA, the CDR3 is TGTGCAAGTCGCAAAAGGCGGACTTCGGATTCCTACGAGCAGTACTTC.

The rearrangement links TRBV5-6 to TRBJ2-7, with a weak D call TRBD2 (7 bases). The CDR3 runs to 15 residues. The V and J ends lost 0 bases and 3 bases respectively, with 13 bases between them. Germline V lookup: CDR1 SGHDT, CDR2 YYEEEE. The CDR3 sequence: CASSLAGGQNYEQYF. The CDR3, as DNA: TGTGCCAGCAGCTTGGCCGGGGGGCAAAACTACGAGCAGTACTTC.

The rearrangement links TRBV4-2 to TRBJ2-5; unclear D gene. Germline V gene data show CDR1 as LGHNA and CDR2 as YNFKEQ. Trimming removed 3 bases at V and 7 bases at J, with 9 bases between. This CDR3 contains 12 residues. CDR3 sequence (DNA): TGTGCCAGCAGCCAGGAGACGGGGACCCAGTACTTC. This encodes CASSQETGTQYF.

This chain connects TRBV6-5 to TRBJ2-3; 8 nucleotides agree with TRBD1. Per germline, CDR1 MNHEY and CDR2 SVGAGI. The CDR3 covers 14 residues. The junction had 3 bases not matched to a gene; V was cut back by 6 bases and J by 1 base. CDR3 region: CASRSGGRTDTQYF. CDR3 DNA: TGTGCCAGCAGATCAGGGGGCCGCACAGATACGCAGTATTTT.

This CDR3 reads CAWRSTGSNQPQHF. As DNA, the CDR3 is TGTGCCTGGAGATCGACAGGGAGCAATCAGCCCCAGCATTTT. The chain joins TRBV30 to TRBJ1-5, with 7 bases lining up with TRBD1. The germline CDR1 and CDR2 sequences are GTSNPN and SVGIG (reference sequence). This CDR3 has 14 residues. The V gene end was trimmed by 3 bases and the J gene end by 1 base; junction bases not matched to a gene: 3.

The chain combines TRBV3-1 (or the pseudogene TRBV3-2) with TRBJ2-1; 9 bases fit TRBD2. Germline V gives CDR1 LGHDT, CDR2 YNNKEL (reference sequence). This CDR3 is built from 17 residues. Trimming cost V 1 base and J 1 base; bases outside gene matches: 5. CDR3 in DNA: TGTGCCAGCAGCCAAGTTGGCCTAGCGGGATCCTACAATGAGCAGTTCTTC. It specifies CASSQVGLAGSYNEQFF.

The rearrangement uses TRBV5-8 and TRBJ2-5, with TRBD1 matching 7 bases. Trimming cost V 5 bases and J 2 bases; bases outside gene matches: 9. The length of the CDR3 is 15 residues. Per germline, CDR1 SGHTS and CDR2 YDEGEE. The CDR3 sequence is CASRLPRTGQETQYF. DNA of the CDR3: TGTGCCAGCAGACTCCCGAGGACAGGTCAAGAGACCCAGTACTTC.

The chain couples TRBV19 to TRBJ1-4; D gene ambiguous. Trimming cost V 6 bases and J 4 bases, with 15 bases left between them. Germline assignment: CDR1 LNHDA and CDR2 SQIVND (reference sequence). The CDR3 covers 15 residues. The CDR3 DNA reads as TGTGCCAGTAGACGCGTTATGGGGATTAATGAAAAACTGTTTTTT. Translating gives CASRRVMGINEKLFF.

The chain joins TRBV2 to TRBJ2-3; TRBD1 might be the D (5 bases). Looked up from germline, CDR1 is SNHLY and CDR2 is FYNNEI. CDR3 length: 15 amino acids. The V end lost 2 bases, the J end lost 2 bases, and 11 bases lay between the germline ends. CDR3 in amino acids: CASSELRQLTDTQYF. The DNA of the CDR3 is TGTGCCAGCAGTGAATTGAGACAGCTCACAGATACGCAGTATTTT.

The V and J genes are TRBV6-6 and TRBJ1-5; tentatively, D is TRBD1 (6 bases). V was pared by 5 bases and J by 1 base, with 18 bases between. Germline loops: CDR1 MNHNY, CDR2 SVGAGI (reference sequence). CDR3 length: 17 residues. The CDR3 DNA reads as TGTGCCAGCAGTCTTCCTGGTGGGCAGGGGAGCAATCAGCCCCAGCATTTT. Residues: CASSLPGGQGSNQPQHF.

J is TRBJ1-1 and V is TRBV7-9; tentative D call: TRBD1 (6 bases). The CDR3 has 15 amino acids. Deletions cut 4 bases from V and 1 base from J, with 13 bases between. The V gene's germline CDR1 is SEHNR and CDR2 FQNEAQ (reference sequence). CDR3 DNA: TGTGCCAGCAGCTGGAGCCCGACAGGGAACACTGAAGCTTTCTTT. It translates to CASSWSPTGNTEAFF.

Comment on this clone: The same CDR3 is also encoded by other DNA sequences in this sample. CDR3 region: CASSLGSSYNEQFF. For the CDR3, the DNA is TGTGCCAGCAGCTTGGGCAGCTCCTACAATGAGCAGTTCTTC. The chain recombines TRBV5-6 with TRBJ2-1; D ambiguous. In germline, CDR1 is SGHDT, CDR2 YYEEEE. Trimming stripped 0 bases from V and 0 bases from J, with 4 bases between. The CDR3 has 14 residues.

This clone occurred many times. This chain links TRBV4-2 with TRBJ1-5, with D hard to call. In germline, CDR1 is LGHNA, CDR2 YNFKEQ. V lost 1 base, J lost 5 bases, and 6 bases lay in between. The CDR3 spans 13 residues. CDR3 loop: CASSQGTDQPQHF. CDR3 sequence (DNA): TGTGCCAGCAGCCAAGGCACAGATCAGCCCCAGCATTTT.

In this sample, this clone turned up once. This sequence joins TRBV7-2 and TRBJ1-5, with TRBD1 matching 10 bases. Germline trimming cut 6 bases from V and 2 bases from J; bases unmatched to any gene: 7. This CDR3 spans 16 amino acids. CDR1 SGHTA and CDR2 FQGNSA come from the germline V gene. The CDR3 sequence is CASSSGQGNRNQPQHF. CDR3 sequence (DNA): TGTGCCAGCAGTTCGGGACAGGGGAATCGCAATCAGCCCCAGCATTTT.

This clone was seen just once. The rearrangement links TRBV5-4 to TRBJ2-5; no clear D. CDR3 length: 14 amino acids. V dropped 4 bases and J dropped 2 bases, with 12 bases sitting between them. The germline CDR1 and CDR2 sequences are SGHNT and YYREEE (reference sequence). In DNA, the CDR3 is TGTGCCAGCAGCCCCCCGGCACAGCAAGAGACCCAGTACTTC. Amino acids: CASSPPAQQETQYF.

This clone was seen just once. The chain links TRBV19 to TRBJ1-2; 8 bases line up with TRBD1. CDR3 length: 14 residues. The junction had 6 bases not matched to a gene; V was cut back by 7 bases and J by 2 bases. The germline CDR1 and CDR2 sequences are LNHDA and SQIVND (reference sequence). The CDR3 spells CASTPDRVNYGYTF. The CDR3 DNA reads as TGTGCCAGTACCCCGGACAGGGTCAACTATGGCTACACCTTC.